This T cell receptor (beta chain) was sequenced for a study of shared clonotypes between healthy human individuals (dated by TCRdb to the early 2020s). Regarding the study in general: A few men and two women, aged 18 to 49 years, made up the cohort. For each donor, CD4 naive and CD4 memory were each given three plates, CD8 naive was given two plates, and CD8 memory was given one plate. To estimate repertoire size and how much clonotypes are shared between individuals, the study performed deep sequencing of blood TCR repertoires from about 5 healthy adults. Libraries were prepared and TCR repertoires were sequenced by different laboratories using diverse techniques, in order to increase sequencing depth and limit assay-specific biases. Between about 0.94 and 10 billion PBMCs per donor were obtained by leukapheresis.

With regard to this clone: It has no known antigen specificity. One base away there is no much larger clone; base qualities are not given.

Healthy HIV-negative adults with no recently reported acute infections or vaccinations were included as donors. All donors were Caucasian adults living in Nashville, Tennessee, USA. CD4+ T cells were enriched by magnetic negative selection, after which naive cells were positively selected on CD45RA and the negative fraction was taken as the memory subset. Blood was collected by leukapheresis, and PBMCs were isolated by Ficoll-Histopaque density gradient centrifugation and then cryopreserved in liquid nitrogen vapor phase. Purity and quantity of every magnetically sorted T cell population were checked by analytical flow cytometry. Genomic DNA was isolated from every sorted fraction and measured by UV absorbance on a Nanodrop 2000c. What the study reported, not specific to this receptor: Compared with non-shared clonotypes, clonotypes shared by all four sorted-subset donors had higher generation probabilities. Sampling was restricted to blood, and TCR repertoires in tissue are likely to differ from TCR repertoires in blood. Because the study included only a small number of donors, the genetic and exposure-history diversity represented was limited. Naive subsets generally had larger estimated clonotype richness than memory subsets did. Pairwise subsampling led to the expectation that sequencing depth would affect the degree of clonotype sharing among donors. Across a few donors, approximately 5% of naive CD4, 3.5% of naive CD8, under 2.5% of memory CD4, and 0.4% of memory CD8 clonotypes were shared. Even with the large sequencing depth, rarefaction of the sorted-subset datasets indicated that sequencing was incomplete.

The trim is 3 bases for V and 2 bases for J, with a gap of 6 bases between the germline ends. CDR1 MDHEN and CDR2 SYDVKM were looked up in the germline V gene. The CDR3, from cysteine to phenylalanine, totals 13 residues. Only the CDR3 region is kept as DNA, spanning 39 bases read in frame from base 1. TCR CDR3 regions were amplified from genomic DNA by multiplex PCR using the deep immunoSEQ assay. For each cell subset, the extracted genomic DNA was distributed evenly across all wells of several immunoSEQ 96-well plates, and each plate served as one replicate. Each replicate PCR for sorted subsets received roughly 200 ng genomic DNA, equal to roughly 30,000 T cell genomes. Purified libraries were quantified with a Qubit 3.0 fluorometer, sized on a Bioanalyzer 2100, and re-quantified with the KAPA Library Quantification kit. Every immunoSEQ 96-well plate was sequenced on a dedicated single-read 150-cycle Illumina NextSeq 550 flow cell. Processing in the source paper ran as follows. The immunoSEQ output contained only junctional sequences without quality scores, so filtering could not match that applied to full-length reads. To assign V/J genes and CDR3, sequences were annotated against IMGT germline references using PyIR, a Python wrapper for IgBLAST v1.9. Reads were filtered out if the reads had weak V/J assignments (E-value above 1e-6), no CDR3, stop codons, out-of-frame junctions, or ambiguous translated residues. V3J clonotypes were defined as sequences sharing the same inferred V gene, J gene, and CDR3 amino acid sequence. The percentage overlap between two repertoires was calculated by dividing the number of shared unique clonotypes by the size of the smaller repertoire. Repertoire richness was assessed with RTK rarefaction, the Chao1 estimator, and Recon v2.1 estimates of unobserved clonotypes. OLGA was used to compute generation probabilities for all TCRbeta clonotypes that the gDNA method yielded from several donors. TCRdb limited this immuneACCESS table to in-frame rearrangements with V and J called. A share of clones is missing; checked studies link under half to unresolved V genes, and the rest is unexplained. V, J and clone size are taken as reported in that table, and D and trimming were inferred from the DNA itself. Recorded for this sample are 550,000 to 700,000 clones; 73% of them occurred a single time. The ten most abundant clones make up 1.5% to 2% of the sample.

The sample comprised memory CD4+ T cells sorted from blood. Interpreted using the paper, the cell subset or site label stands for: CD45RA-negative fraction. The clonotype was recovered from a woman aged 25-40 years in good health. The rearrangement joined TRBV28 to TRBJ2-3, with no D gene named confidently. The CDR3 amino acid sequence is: CASSFQFTDTQYF. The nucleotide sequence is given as TGTGCCAGCAGTTTCCAGTTCACAGATACGCAGTATTTT.